These 13 T cell receptor beta chains share one sample of origin, sequenced in a study of blood T cell repertoires in COVID-19. This table comes from immunoSEQ multiplex PCR, and its TCRdb copy is limited to in-frame clones, with some not included. The repertoire holds 160,000 or so clones, with 80% as singletons. Sequencing input: PBMCs or T cells enriched from blood (not recorded which). The source is a middle-aged man who had recovered from COVID-19.

The chain carries TRBV27 and TRBJ1-2; no firm D call. CDR3 length equals 14 residues. V lost 6 bases to trimming and J lost 2 bases, with 13 bases between them. CDR1 MNHEY and CDR2 SMNVEV come from the germline V gene (reference sequence). DNA for the CDR3: TGTGCCAGCAGCCCTCAGGAAAGGAACTATGGCTACACCTTC. Its translation: CASSPQERNYGYTF.

V usage is TRBV19 and J usage is TRBJ2-7; D call uncertain. Germline lookup yields CDR1 LNHDA and CDR2 SQIVND (reference sequence). V was pared by 7 bases and J by 2 bases, with 12 bases between. This CDR3 comprises 13 residues. This chain's CDR3 is CASTGRSTYEQYF. DNA of the CDR3: TGTGCCAGTACAGGCAGATCCACCTACGAGCAGTACTTC.

V gene TRBV18 combines with J gene TRBJ2-1; 8 bases are shared with TRBD2. The germline V gene encodes CDR1 KGHSH and CDR2 LQKENI. With 6 bases clipped from V and 3 bases from J, the junction kept 4 bases outside the gene matches. There are 14 residues in the CDR3. Here the CDR3 reads CASSTSANYNEQFF. DNA for the CDR3: TGTGCCAGCTCGACTAGCGCCAACTACAATGAGCAGTTCTTC.

The sample holds a few counts of this clone. The CDR3 nucleotides read TGTGCCAGCAGCGCCGGGCAGGGGGCGGGTGGCTACACCTTC. This codes for CASSAGQGAGGYTF. This chain connects TRBV9 to TRBJ1-2; 8 nucleotides match TRBD1. V dropped 3 bases and J dropped 7; count of bases not matched to a gene: 8. Looked up from germline, CDR1 is SGDLS and CDR2 is YYNGEE. The CDR3 is made up of 14 amino acids.

The chain couples TRBV5-4 to TRBJ2-5; maybe TRBD2 (7 bases). The CDR3 consists of 13 residues. V shed 7 bases and J shed 5 bases, with 15 bases lying between them. Germline assignment: CDR1 SGHNT and CDR2 YYREEE (reference sequence). The CDR3 DNA follows: TGTGCCAGCGGTCCGGGGGGCCGGGAGACCCAGTACTTC. It codes for CASGPGGRETQYF.

The gene calls are TRBV10-3 and TRBJ2-7, with 8 bases lining up with TRBD2. From germline, CDR1 is ENHRY and CDR2 SYGVKD. V was pared by 10 bases and J by 1 base, with 6 bases of the junction left unmatched. The CDR3 sequence is 13 residues long. CDR3 bases: TGTGCCAACCGAGCGGGGGATTCCTACGAGCAGTACTTC. Its protein product is CANRAGDSYEQYF.

This sequence joins TRBV30 and TRBJ1-4; D remains unclear. Trimming stripped 7 bases from V and 8 bases from J, with 11 bases between. CDR3 size: 11 residues. Germline CDR1 is GTSNPN and CDR2 is SVGIG (reference sequence). The CDR3 DNA sequence: TGTGCCTTAGCAGAGTCCGAAAAACTGTTTTTT. This translates into CALAESEKLFF. The complete variable domain, with remaining parts taken from reference TRBV30 and TRBJ1-4, reads SQTIHQWPATLVQPVGSPLSLECTVEGTSNPNLYWYRQAAGRGLQLLFYSVGIGQISSEVPQNLSASRPQDRQFILSSKKLLLSDSGFYLCALAESEKLFFGSGTQLSVL.

The V and J genes are TRBV2 and TRBJ2-4; the match to TRBD2 covers 12 bases. The germline gives CDR1 SNHLY, CDR2 FYNNEI. This CDR3 has 16 amino acids. J gave up 0 bases and V 4 bases, and 1 base lay outside the gene matches. CDR3 region: CASSGLAGVAKNIQYF. For the CDR3, the DNA is TGTGCCAGCAGTGGACTAGCGGGGGTAGCCAAAAACATTCAGTACTTC.

The gene calls are TRBV7-6 and TRBJ1-1; D is unresolved. The V gene's germline CDR1 is SGHVS and CDR2 FNYEAQ. Trimming pared 1 base from V and 1 base from J, leaving 4 bases between. The CDR3 is 13 amino acids. The chain's CDR3 is CASSLDKNTEAFF. The CDR3 nucleotides read TGTGCCAGCAGCTTAGACAAGAACACTGAAGCTTTCTTT.

The chain has TRBV30 and TRBJ2-5, with 12 bases that match TRBD1. This CDR3 is 16 amino acids long. Looked up from germline, CDR1 is GTSNPN and CDR2 is SVGIG (reference sequence). With V trimmed by 3 bases and J by 6 bases, 11 bases remained unmatched. The CDR3 protein is CAWRGQGASYGKTQYF. DNA of the CDR3: TGTGCCTGGAGGGGACAGGGGGCTTCGTACGGAAAGACCCAGTACTTC.

The CDR3 region has the DNA TGCGCCAGCAGCTTAGGGACAGGGAACACAGATACGCAGTATTTT. This gives the protein CASSLGTGNTDTQYF. The genes are TRBV5-1 and TRBJ2-3; 9 positions agree with TRBD1. CDR3 length: 15 residues. V lost 2 bases to trimming and J lost 2 bases; unmatched junction nucleotides: 3. The germline V gene encodes CDR1 SGHRS and CDR2 YFSETQ.

Only a few counts were recorded for this clone. The chain combines TRBV5-1 with TRBJ2-1; D is uncertain. The CDR3 consists of 15 residues. Germline CDR1 and CDR2: SGHRS and YFSETQ. Trimming left V 5 bases short and J 6 bases short, with 18 bases between. The CDR3 loop is CASRLGDPLSNEQFF. The CDR3 DNA is TGCGCCAGCAGGCTAGGAGACCCGCTGAGCAATGAGCAGTTCTTC.

The chain recombines TRBV5-1 with TRBJ2-6; no reliable D call. Germline values: CDR1 SGHRS, CDR2 YFSETQ. V was shortened by 7 bases and J by 0 bases, with 17 bases between the two germline ends. This CDR3 is built from 17 residues. The CDR3 region has the DNA TGCGCCAGCCGCCCCGCGGCTACTTCCTCTGGGGCCAACGTCCTGACTTTC. Protein sequence: CASRPAATSSGANVLTF.